This T cell receptor (beta chain) is drawn from a study of beta chain features in type 1 diabetes. Study-level information: No patient-donor differences in age, gender, total cells or subset yield. Study outcomes and limitations: Across all four CD4+ subsets, people with type 1 diabetes showed modestly shorter TCRB CDR3s. When VDJ junctions were examined, type 1 diabetes patients showed fewer insertions and more deletions. With patients and controls alike, PCR might favor shorter templates to an equal degree.

All sorted populations exceeded 95% purity. The whole isolated RNA underwent reverse transcription, so sequencing captured expressed TCRB transcripts. TCRdb's table, derived via immunoSEQ multiplex PCR, lists solely in-frame clones and lacks some. The sample lists 600,000 to 750,000 clones; 9.5% to 15% were seen once. Looked up from germline, CDR1 is LNHDA and CDR2 is SQIVND (reference sequence). V was pared by 7 bases and J by 16 bases, with 16 bases of the junction left unmatched. This CDR3 contains 13 residues. This clone has a handful of counts. Its antigen is as yet unknown. The TCR comes from a man under 40 with type 1 diabetes. The specimen sequenced was naive CD4+ T cells from blood. The V call is TRBV19, the J call TRBJ2-4; 7 bases are shared with TRBD1. The CDR3 region is CASTASGTVRVYF. CDR3 DNA: TGTGCCAGTACCGCCTCCGGGACAGTCAGGGTCTACTTC.